The sequence of this TCR beta chain was determined in a study of technical replicates of blood from a few donors. CDR3 length equals 16 residues. Trimming removed 6 bases from V and 6 bases from J; junction bases left unmatched: 14. CDR1 and CDR2 from the germline V gene are SQVTM and ANQGSEA. Only in-frame clones appear in the TCRdb table, and some are missing; sequencing was by immunoSEQ multiplex PCR. The sample lists more than 45,000 clones; 91% were seen once. This TCR was sampled from a human donor in good health. Some clones in this sample may be carry-over from other donors' samples. This chain joins TRBV29-1 and TRBJ1-5, with 10 bases lining up with TRBD1. Source material: PBMCs. The CDR3 spells CSVLERGDRGFQPQHF. As DNA, the CDR3 is TGCAGCGTACTAGAAAGGGGGGACAGGGGATTTCAGCCCCAGCATTTT.